The clone carrying this T cell receptor beta chain was counted a single time. The data originate from a study of shared clonotypes between healthy human individuals. Across the whole study: Donor composition was a couple of women and three men, aged 18 to 49.

The data were produced by immunoSEQ multiplex PCR, yet TCRdb's version contains in-frame clones alone and is incomplete. This table has about 2.3 million clones, over 90% appearing once. Germline V lookup: CDR1 SGHRS, CDR2 YFSETQ. The CDR3 length is 15 residues. V lost 0 bases and J lost 4, with 14 bases in between. J is TRBJ2-7 and V is TRBV5-1; D might be TRBD1 (6 bases). Sequencing used naive CD4+ T cells from PBMCs. Regarding subset: CD45RA+ positively selected. The source of this sequence is a man younger than 35 in good health. Some clones in this sample may be carry-over from other donors' samples. CDR3 region: CASSLGIVTGYEQYF. The CDR3 DNA is TGCGCCAGCAGCTTGGGAATAGTGACAGGATACGAGCAGTACTTC.